This TCR beta chain was sequenced for a study of shared clonotypes between healthy human individuals. The study's findings and limits: Naive subsets generally exceeded memory subsets in estimated richness. Roughly 5% of naive CD4 clonotypes were shared across a few donors.

Repertoires were generated with immunoSEQ multiplex PCR, while TCRdb's copy carries only in-frame clones and drops some. The sample records about 1,900,000 clones, 85% to 95% being singletons. A note on this clone: The antigen is undetermined.

Positively selected for CCR7, the CD45RO-negative cells used as naive CD8 cells excluded terminally differentiated effector memory CD45RA+ cells. CDR1 is MNHEY, CDR2 SVGAGI, per germline. The CDR3 has 15 amino acids. The V end was cut by 2 bases, the J end by 1 base, with 8 bases between. This TCR derives from a young man in good health. The V call is TRBV6-5, the J call TRBJ2-2; possibly TRBD1 for D (6 bases). Sequencing was carried out using naive CD8+ T cells sorted from blood. The CDR3: CASSYLGQNTGELFF. DNA for the CDR3: TGTGCCAGCAGTTACCTGGGACAGAACACCGGGGAGCTGTTTTTT.